This T cell receptor beta chain was sequenced during a study of T cells in Graves' hyperthyroidism and ophthalmopathy. Turning to the study itself: At the time of initial diagnosis and before any treatment, peripheral blood was collected.

No progression to ophthalmopathy during 18 months of follow-up defined stable disease. Exclusions: uncontrolled infection, other autoimmune disease, pregnancy, lactation. This clonotype has just a few counts. Regions amplified from RNA transcripts were the TCR beta CDR3 regions. HTBI primers drove first-round RT-PCR of the TCR CDR3. One entry per CDR3 protein results from TCRdb running MiXCR on the multiplex PCR reads. Of under 400,000 distinct CDR3 sequences in the sample, approximately 17% were seen once. The CDR3 contains 14 residues. The V segment lost 7 bases and the J segment 5 bases; nucleotides outside the gene matches: 7. From germline, CDR1 is MDHEN and CDR2 SYDVKM.

The rearrangement uses TRBV28 and TRBJ2-5; TRBD2 aligns across 10 bases. Sequencing was performed on blood. This TCR was sampled from a man aged 30 to 39 with Graves' hyperthyroidism. The CDR3 loop reads CASKSGRAYETQYF. The CDR3 DNA sequence: TGTGCCAGCAAAAGCGGGAGGGCCTATGAGACCCAGTACTTC.